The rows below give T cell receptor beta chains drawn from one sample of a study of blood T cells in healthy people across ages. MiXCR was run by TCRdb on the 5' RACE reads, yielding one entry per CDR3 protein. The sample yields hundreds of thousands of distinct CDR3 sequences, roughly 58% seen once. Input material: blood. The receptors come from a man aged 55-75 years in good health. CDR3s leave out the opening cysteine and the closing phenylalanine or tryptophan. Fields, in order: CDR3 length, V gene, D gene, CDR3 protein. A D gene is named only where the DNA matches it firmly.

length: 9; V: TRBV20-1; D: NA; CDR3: SASVLETQY
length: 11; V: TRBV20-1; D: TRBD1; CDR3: RPVGQGYNEQF
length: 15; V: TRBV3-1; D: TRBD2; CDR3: ASSPHPGLATQETQY
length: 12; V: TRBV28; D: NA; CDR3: ASSPPGMGGEPF
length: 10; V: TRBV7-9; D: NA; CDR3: ASSETGSGYT
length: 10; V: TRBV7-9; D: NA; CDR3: ASSLTSREQY
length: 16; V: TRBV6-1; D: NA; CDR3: ASRATGTRVPRSETQY
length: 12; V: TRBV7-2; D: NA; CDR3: ASSLTENTGELF
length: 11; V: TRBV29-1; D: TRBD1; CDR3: SVAGRTGVEQY
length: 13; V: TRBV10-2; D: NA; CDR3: ASSEGGTNSYEQY
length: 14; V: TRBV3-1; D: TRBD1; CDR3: ASSPRQGGLPYEQY
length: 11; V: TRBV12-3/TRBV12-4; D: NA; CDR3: ASSGLSTDTQY
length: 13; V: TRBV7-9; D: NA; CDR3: ASSLGTGKSHGYT
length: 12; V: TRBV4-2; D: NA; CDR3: ASSQRDIRYGYT
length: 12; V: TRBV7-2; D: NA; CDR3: ASSPQGSDTEAF
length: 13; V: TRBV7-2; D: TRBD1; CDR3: ASSSYRGKEGTQY
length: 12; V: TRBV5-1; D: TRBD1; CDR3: ASSSGQENQPQH
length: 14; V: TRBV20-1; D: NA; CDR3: SARDPAGPHNAEAF
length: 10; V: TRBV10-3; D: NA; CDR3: ATEDRNTEAF
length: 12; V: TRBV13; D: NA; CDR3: ASSLGRVGEKLF
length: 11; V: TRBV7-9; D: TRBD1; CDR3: ASSFTGDPQQY
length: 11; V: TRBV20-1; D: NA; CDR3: SAPGSGNQPQY
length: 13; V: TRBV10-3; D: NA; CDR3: AISDMNERRTEAF
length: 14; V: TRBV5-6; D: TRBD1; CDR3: ASTSPPGQGGDTQY
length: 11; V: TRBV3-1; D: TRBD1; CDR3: ASSHVTGDGYT
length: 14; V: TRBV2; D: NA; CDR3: ASNFFGAGKTYEQY
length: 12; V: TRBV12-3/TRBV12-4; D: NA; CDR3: ASSFRGRGDVEY
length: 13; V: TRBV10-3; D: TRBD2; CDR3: ARSLAGIAKNIQY
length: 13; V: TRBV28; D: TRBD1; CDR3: ASRPTGSGANVLT
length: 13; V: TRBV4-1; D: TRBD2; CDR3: ASSRTSELSYEQY
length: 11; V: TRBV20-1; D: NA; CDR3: SAIGDLSYEQY
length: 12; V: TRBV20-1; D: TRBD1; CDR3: SAQDRGRGNTIY
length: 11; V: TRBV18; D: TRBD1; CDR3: ASSPPDRGLEY
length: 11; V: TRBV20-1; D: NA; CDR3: SAPRDPQETQY
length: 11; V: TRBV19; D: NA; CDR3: ASQTRLYNEQF
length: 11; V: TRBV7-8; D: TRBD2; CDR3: ASSGTSRVEQY
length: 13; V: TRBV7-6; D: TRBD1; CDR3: ASSLVGRGPDEQF
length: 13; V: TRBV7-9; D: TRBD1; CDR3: ASSLGDSRSYEQY
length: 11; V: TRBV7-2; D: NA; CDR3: ASSLVTTNEQF
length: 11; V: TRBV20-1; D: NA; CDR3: SARVGQGYGYT
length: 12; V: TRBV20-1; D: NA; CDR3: SARTGGDTRGQY
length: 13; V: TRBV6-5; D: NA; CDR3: ASSYDGLSNGGYT
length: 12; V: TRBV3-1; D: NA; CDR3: ASSLTGEGETQY
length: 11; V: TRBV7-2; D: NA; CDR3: AGSLRGRDTQY
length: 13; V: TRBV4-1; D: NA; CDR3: ASSQGPQGNYVYT
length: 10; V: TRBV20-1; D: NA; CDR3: SASTQNYGYT
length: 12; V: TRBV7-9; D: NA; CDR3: ASSFDTRGEKLF
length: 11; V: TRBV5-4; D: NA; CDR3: ASRDGVRYGYT
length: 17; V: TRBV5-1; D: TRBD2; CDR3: ASSLDRASGGPSTDTQY
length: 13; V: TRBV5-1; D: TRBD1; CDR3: ASSQSTGEFYEQY
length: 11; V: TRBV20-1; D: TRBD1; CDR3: SASQGEDTEAF
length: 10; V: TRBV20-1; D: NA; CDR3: SARGPGGKQY
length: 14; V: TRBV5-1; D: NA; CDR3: ASSLGPLGSTDTQY
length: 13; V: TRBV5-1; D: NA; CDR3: ASSLAQPAREKLF
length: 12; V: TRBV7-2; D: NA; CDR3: ASSLMPDNEKLF
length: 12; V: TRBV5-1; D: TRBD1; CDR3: ASSLDRGRTEAF
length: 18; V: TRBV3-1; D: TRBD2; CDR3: ASSQDGSRKWTSVYKEQF
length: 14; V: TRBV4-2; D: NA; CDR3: ASSQAGGNPQETQY
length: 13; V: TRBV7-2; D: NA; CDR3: ASSLTQGPYNEQF